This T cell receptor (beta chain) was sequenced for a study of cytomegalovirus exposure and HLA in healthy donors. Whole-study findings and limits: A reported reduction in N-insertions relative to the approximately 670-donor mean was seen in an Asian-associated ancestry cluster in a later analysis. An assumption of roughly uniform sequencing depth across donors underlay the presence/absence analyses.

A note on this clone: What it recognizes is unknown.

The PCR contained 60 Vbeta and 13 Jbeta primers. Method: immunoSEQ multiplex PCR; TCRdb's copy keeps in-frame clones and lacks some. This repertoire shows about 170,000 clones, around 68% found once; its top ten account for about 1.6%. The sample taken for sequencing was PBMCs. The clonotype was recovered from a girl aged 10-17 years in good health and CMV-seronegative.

CDR3: CASSEAAPYEQYF. In DNA, the CDR3 is TGCGCCAGCAGTGAGGCGGCACCTTACGAGCAGTACTTC. The chain recombines TRBV10-1 with TRBJ2-7; D is undetermined. The CDR3 extends over 13 amino acids. Germline V lookup: CDR1 WNHNN, CDR2 SYGVQD (reference sequence). The V end lost 2 bases, the J end lost 4 bases, and 9 bases lay between the germline ends.